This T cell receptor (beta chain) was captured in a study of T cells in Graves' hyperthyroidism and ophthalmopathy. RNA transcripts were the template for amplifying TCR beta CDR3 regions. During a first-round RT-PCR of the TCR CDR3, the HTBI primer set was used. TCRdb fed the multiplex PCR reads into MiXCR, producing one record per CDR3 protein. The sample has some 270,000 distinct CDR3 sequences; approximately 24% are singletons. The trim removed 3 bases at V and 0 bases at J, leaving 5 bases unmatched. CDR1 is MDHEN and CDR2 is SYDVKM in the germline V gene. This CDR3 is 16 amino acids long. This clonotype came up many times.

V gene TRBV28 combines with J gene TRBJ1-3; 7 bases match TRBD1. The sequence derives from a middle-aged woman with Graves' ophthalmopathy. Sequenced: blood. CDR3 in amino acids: CASSFPDRDSGNTIYF. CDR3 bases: TGTGCCAGCAGTTTCCCCGACAGGGACTCTGGAAACACCATATATTTT.